This T cell receptor (beta chain) was sequenced for a study of CD8+CD57+ T cells in acquired aplastic anemia. As for the study in general: CD4+ and CD8+ cells, once sorted, gave DNA averaging about 3 ug.

Genomic DNA acted as the template from which TCR beta VDJ combination and CDR3 sequence profiling were carried out. TCRdb re-called the reads through MiXCR, storing one row per CDR3 protein. The sample lists about 180,000 distinct CDR3 sequences, roughly 50% occurring once. The germline V gene has CDR1 SGHAT and CDR2 FQDESV (reference sequence). The CDR3 loop spans 17 amino acids. Trimming at V came to 5 bases and at J to 2 bases, leaving 6 bases not matched to a gene. The patients chosen for sequencing had shown expansion of CD8+CD57+ cells (detected by flow cytometry). The study sampled blood from patients who had received no therapy.

V gene TRBV11-1 combines with J gene TRBJ2-3; 14 nucleotides line up with TRBD2. The receptor's source is a human donor with aplastic anemia. Source material: sorted CD4+, CD8+, or CD8+CD57+ T cells (not recorded which) from PBMCs. The CDR3 region has the DNA TGTGCCAGCAGCACGGGGACTAGCGGGGGACACACAGATACGCAGTATTTT. Protein sequence: CASSTGTSGGHTDTQYF.